Sequencing of this T cell receptor (beta chain) was carried out in a study of blood T cells in healthy people across ages. The study's findings and limits: No conclusive comparison of naive versus antigen-experienced cells was possible with unsorted PBMCs.

This clonotype was seen many times. Its antigen is not identified. The authors ran a second PCR of roughly 6 to 12 cycles using a sample-barcoded 5' primer and a J-beta primer mix. Via MiXCR, TCRdb re-called the 5' RACE reads, giving one row per CDR3 protein. Of some 1.6 million distinct CDR3 sequences listed, about 35% were seen once; the top ten hold about 11%. This TCR was recovered from a woman aged 30 to 39 in good health. The sample comprised blood.

This CDR3 reads CSVETGYEQYF. CDR3 DNA sequence: TGCAGCGTTGAGACGGGGTACGAGCAGTACTTC. The rearrangement uses TRBV29-1 and TRBJ2-7, with D perhaps matching TRBD2 (5 bases). There are 11 residues in the CDR3. Germline lookup yields CDR1 SQVTM and CDR2 ANQGSEA. Trimming took 3 bases from V and 4 from J, leaving 7 bases between them.